The source of this T cell receptor beta chain is a study of T cells after somatic rescue of genetic block. The CDR3 is 12 residues long. Deletions cut 5 bases from V and 5 bases from J, with 9 bases between. Germline CDR1 is SNHLY and CDR2 is FYNNEI. Produced via immunoSEQ multiplex PCR; TCRdb's table is partial and in-frame only. Among 15,000 or so clones listed, approximately 76% were seen once. The specimen sequenced was peripheral blood mononuclear cells (PBMCs). The genes are TRBV2 and TRBJ1-2; the D is unclear. This receptor was obtained from a boy younger than 18. For the CDR3, the DNA is TGTGCCAGCAGTTCGGCAGGTTATGGCTACACCTTC. Translating gives CASSSAGYGYTF. Together with reference TRBV2 and TRBJ1-2, the CDR3 gives the full variable domain: EPEVTQTPSHQVTQMGQEVILRCVPISNHLYFYWYRQILGQKVEFLVSFYNNEISEKSEIFDDQFSVERPDGSNFTLKIRSTKLEDSAMYFCASSSAGYGYTFGSGTRLTVV.